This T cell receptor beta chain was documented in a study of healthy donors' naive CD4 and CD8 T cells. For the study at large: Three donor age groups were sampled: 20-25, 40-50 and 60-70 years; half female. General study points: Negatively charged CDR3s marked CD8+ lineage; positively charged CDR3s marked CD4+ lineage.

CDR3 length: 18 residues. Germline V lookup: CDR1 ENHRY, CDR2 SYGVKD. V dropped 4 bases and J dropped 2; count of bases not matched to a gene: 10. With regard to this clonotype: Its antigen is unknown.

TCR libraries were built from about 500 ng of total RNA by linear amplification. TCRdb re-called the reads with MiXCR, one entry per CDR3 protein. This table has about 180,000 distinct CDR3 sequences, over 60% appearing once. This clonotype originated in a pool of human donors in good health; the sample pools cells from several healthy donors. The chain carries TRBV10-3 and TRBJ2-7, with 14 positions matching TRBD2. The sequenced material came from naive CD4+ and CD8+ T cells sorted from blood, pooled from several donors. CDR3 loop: CAISGGLAGAKPPYEQYF. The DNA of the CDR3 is TGTGCCATCAGTGGGGGACTAGCGGGAGCGAAACCTCCCTACGAGCAGTACTTC.